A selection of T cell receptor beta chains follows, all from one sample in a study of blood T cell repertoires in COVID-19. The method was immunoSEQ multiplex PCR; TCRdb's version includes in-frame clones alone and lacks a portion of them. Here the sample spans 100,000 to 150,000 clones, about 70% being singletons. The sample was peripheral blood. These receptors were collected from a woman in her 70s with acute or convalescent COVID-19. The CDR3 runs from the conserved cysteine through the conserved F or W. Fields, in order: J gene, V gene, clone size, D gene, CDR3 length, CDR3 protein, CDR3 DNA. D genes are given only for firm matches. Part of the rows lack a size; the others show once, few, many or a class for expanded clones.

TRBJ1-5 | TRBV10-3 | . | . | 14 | CAISEDRNNQPQHF | TGTGCCATCAGTGAGGACAGGAATAATCAGCCCCAGCATTTT
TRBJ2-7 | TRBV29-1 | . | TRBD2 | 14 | CSVAGLAGTYEQYF | TGCAGCGTGGCGGGACTAGCGGGAACCTACGAGCAGTACTTC
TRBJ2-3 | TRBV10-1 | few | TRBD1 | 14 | CASSLTGAADTQYF | TGCGCCAGCAGTTTGACAGGGGCAGCAGATACGCAGTATTTT
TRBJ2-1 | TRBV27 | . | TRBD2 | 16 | CASSLWAGDSYNEQFF | TGTGCCAGCAGTTTATGGGCGGGAGACTCCTACAATGAGCAGTTCTTC
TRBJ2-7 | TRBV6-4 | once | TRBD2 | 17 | CASSLGTSGSPSYEQYF | TGTGCCAGCAGCCTAGGGACTAGCGGGTCCCCCAGTTACGAGCAGTACTTC
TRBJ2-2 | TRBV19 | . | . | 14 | CASNTDRNTGELFF | TGTGCCAGTAATACCGACAGGAACACCGGGGAGCTGTTTTTT
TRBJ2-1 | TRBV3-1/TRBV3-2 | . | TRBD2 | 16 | CASSLPSGGIYNEQFF | TGTGCCAGCAGCCTCCCTAGCGGGGGGATTTACAATGAGCAGTTCTTC
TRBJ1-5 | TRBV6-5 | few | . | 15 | CASSYGQGLNQPQHF | TGTGCCAGCAGTTACGGCCAGGGTCTCAATCAGCCCCAGCATTTT
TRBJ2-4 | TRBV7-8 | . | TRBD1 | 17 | CASSERTRDSPRSIQYF | TGTGCCAGCAGCGAGAGGACCCGGGACAGCCCCAGGTCCATTCAGTACTTC
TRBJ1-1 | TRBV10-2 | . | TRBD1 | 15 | CASSESGTGGREAFF | TGCGCCAGCAGTGAGTCCGGAACAGGGGGCCGTGAAGCTTTCTTT
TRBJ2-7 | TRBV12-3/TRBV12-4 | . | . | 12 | CASSLLSLEQYF | TGTGCCAGCAGTTTACTTTCTCTCGAGCAGTACTTC
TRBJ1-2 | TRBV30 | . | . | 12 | CAIIRQGGGYTF | TGTGCTATAATCAGGCAGGGCGGCGGCTACACCTTC
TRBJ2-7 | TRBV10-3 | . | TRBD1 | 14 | CAISERTGTYEQYF | TGTGCCATCAGTGAAAGGACAGGGACCTACGAGCAGTACTTC
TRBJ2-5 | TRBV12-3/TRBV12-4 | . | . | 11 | CATGEEETQYF | TGTGCCACGGGGGAGGAAGAGACCCAGTACTTC
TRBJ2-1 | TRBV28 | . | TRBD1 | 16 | CASSGSGTGSYNEQFF | TGTGCCAGCAGCGGTTCCGGGACAGGGAGCTACAATGAGCAGTTCTTC